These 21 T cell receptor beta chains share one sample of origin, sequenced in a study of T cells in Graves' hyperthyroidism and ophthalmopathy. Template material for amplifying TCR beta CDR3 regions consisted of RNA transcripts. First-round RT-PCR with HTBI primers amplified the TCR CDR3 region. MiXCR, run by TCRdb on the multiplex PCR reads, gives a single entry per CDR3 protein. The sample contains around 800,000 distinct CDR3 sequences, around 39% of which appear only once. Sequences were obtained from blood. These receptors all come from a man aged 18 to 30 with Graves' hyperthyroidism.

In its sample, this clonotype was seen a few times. The CDR3 loop is CASSPLADQETQYF. The DNA of the CDR3 is TGCGCCAGCAGCCCACTAGCGGACCAAGAGACCCAGTACTTC. This sequence joins TRBV4-1 and TRBJ2-5; TRBD2 matches 8 bases. J gave up 0 bases and V 4 bases, and 1 base lay outside the gene matches. There are 14 residues in the CDR3. Germline V gene sequence: CDR1 MGHRA, CDR2 YSYEKL.

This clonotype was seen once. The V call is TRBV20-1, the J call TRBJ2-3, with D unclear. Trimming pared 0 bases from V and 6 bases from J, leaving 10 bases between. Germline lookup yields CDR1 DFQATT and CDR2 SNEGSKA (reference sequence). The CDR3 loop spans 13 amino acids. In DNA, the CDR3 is TGCAGTGCTAGAGATGTCGAGAGGGATACGCAGTATTTT. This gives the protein CSARDVERDTQYF.

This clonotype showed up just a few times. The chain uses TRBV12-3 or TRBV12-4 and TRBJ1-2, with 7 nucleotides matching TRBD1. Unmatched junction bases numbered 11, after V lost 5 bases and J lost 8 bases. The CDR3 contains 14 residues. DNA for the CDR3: TGTGCCAGCAGTCCCGGACAGGCTGAAGGGGGCTACACCTTC. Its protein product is CASSPGQAEGGYTF.

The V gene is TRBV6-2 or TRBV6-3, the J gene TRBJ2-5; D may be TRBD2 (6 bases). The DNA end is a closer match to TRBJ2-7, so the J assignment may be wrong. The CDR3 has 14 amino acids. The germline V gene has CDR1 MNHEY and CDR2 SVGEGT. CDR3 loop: CASSYRTSSYEQYF. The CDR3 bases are TGTGCCAGCAGTTACCGTACTAGCAGTTACGAGCAGTACTTC.

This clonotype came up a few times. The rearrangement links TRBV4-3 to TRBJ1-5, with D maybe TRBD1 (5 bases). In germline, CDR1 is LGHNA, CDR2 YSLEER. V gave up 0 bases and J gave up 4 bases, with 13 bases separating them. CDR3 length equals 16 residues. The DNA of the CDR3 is TGCGCCAGCAGCCAAGATCGTACAGGTGCTAATCAGCCCCAGCATTTT. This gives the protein CASSQDRTGANQPQHF.

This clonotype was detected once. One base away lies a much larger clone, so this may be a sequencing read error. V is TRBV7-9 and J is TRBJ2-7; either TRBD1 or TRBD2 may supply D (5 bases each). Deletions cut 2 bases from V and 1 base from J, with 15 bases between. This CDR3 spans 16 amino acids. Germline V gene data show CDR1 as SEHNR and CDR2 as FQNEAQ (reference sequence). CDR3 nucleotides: TGTGCCAGCAGCTTACGAGCGGCAGGGCGGTCCTACGAGCAGTACTTC. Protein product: CASSLRAAGRSYEQYF. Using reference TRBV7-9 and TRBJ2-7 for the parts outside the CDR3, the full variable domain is DTGVSQNPRHKITKRGQNVTFRCDPISEHNRLYWYRQTLGQGPEFLTYFQNEAQLEKSRLLSDRFSAERPKGSFSTLEIQRTEQGDSAMYLCASSLRAAGRSYEQYFGPGTRLTVT.

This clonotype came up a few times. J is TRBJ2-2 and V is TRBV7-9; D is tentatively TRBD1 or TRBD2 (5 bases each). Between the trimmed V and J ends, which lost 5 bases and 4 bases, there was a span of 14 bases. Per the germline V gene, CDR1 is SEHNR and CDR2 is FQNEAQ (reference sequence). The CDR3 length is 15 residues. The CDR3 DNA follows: TGTGCCAGCAGCCCTCGGGACGCAACCACCGGGGAGCTGTTTTTT. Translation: CASSPRDATTGELFF.

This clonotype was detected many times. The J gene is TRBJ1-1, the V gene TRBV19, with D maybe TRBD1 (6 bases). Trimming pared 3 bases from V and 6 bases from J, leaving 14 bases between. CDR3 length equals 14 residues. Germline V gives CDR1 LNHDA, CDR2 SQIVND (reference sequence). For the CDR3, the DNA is TGTGCCAGTAGTATCGGGCAGGGGCGAGCTGAAGCTTTCTTT. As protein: CASSIGQGRAEAFF.

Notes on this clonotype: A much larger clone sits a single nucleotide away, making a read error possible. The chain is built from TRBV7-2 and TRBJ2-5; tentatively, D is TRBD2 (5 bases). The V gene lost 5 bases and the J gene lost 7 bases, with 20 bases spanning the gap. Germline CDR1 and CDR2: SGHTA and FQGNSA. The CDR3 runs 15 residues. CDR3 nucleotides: TGTGCCAGCAGCCCCCTAACGGGATCCAAGGGGACCCAGTACTTC. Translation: CASSPLTGSKGTQYF.

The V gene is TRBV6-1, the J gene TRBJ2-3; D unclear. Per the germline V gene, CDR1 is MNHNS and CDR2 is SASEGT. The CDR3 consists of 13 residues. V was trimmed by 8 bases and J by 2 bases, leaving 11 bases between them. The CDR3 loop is CASFPRATDTQYF. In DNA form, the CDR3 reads TGTGCCAGCTTCCCTAGGGCCACAGATACGCAGTATTTT.

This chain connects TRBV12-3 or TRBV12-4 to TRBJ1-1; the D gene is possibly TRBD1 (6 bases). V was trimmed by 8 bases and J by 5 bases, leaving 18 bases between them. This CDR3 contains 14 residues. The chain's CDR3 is CASAGAGHGTEAFF. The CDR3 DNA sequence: TGTGCCAGCGCGGGGGCCGGCCATGGAACTGAAGCTTTCTTT.

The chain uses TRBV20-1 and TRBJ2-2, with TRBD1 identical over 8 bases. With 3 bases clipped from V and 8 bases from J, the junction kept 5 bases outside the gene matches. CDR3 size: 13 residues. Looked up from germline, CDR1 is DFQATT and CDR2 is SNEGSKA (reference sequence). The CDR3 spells CSARGDRGGELFF. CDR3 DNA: TGCAGTGCTAGGGGAGACAGGGGTGGGGAGCTGTTTTTT.

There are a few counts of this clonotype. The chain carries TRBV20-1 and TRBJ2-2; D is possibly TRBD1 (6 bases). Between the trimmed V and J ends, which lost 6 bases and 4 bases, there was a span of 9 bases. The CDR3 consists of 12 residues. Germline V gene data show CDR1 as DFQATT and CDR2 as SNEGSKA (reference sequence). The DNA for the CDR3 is TGCAGTGCACTAGGGGGCACCGGGGAGCTGTTTTTT. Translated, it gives CSALGGTGELFF.

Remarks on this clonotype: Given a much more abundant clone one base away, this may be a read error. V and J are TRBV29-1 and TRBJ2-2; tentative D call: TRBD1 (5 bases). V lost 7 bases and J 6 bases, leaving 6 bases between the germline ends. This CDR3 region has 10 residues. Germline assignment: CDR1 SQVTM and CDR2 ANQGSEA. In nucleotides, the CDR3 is TGCAGCGGGGGCGCCGGGGAGCTGTTTTTT. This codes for CSGGAGELFF.

CDR3 coding DNA: TGCAGTGCTATAGGGACAGACTCTGGAAACACCATATATTTT. Its translation is CSAIGTDSGNTIYF. The J gene is TRBJ1-3, the V gene TRBV20-1; TRBD1 matches at 7 bases. Germline V lookup: CDR1 DFQATT, CDR2 SNEGSKA (reference sequence). This CDR3 comprises 14 residues. V was clipped by 4 bases and J by 0 bases; unmatched bases: 3.

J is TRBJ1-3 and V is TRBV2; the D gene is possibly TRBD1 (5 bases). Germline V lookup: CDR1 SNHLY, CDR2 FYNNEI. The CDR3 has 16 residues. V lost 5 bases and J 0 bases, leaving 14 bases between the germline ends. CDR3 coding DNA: TGTGCCAGCAGTCAGGGTTCAGCGAGCTCTGGAAACACCATATATTTT. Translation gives CASSQGSASSGNTIYF.

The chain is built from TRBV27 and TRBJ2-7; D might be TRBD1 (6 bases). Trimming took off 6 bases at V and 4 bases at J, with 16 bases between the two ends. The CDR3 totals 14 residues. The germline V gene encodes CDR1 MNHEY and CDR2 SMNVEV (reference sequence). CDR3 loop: CASRGQDRPYEQYF. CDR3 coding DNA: TGTGCCAGCAGAGGCCAGGACAGACCTTACGAGCAGTACTTC.

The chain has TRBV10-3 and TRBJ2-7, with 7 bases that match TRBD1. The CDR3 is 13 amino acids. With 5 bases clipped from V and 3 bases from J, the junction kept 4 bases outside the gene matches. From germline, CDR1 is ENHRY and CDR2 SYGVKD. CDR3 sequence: CAISFNRGYEQYF. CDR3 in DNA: TGTGCCATCAGTTTTAACAGGGGCTACGAGCAGTACTTC.

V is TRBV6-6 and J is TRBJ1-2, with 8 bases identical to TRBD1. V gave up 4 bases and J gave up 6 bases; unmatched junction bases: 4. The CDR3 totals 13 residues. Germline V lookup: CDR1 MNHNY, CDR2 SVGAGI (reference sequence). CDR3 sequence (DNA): TGTGCCAGCAGTTTTTCGACAGGGGATGGCTACACCTTC. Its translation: CASSFSTGDGYTF.

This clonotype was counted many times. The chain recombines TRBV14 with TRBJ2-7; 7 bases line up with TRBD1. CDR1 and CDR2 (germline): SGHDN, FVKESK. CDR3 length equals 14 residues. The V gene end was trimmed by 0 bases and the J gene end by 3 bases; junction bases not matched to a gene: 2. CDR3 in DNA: TGTGCCAGCAGCCAAGATCCAGGGGGCTACGAGCAGTACTTC. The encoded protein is CASSQDPGGYEQYF.

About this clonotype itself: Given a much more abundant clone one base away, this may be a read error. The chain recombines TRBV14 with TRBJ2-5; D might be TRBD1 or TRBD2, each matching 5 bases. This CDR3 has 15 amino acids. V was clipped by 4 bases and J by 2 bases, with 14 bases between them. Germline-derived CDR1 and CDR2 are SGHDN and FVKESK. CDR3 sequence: CASSRGEQRQETQYF. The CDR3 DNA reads TGTGCCAGCAGCCGAGGGGAGCAGCGTCAAGAGACCCAGTACTTC.